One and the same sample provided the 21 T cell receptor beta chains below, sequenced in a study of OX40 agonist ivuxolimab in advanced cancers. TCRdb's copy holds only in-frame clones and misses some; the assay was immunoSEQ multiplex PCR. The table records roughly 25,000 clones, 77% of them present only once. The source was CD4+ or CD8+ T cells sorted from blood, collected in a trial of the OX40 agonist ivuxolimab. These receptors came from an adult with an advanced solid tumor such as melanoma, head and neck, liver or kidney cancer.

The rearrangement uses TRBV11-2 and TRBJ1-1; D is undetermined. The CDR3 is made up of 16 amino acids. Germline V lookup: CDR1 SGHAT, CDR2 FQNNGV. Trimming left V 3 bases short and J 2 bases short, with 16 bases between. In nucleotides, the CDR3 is TGTGCCAGCAGCTTCCCCCAAGAGTCCAGCAACACTGAAGCTTTCTTT. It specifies CASSFPQESSNTEAFF. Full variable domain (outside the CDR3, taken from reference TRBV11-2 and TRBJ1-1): EAGVAQSPRYKIIEKRQSVAFWCNPISGHATLYWYQQILGQGPKLLIQFQNNGVVDDSQLPKDRFSAERLKGVDSTLKIQPAKLEDSAVYLCASSFPQESSNTEAFFGQGTRLTVV.

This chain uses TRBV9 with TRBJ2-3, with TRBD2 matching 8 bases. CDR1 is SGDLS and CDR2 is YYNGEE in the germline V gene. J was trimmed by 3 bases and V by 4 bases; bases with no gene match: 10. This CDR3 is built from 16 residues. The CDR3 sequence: CASSPTGLAGTDTQYF. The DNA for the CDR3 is TGTGCCAGCAGCCCAACGGGGCTAGCGGGTACAGATACGCAGTATTTT.

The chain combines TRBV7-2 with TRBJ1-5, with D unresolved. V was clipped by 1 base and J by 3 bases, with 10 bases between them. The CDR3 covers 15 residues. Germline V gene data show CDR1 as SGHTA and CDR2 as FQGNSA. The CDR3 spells CASSLVRQDNQPQHF. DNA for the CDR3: TGTGCCAGCAGCTTAGTTAGGCAGGACAATCAGCCCCAGCATTTT.

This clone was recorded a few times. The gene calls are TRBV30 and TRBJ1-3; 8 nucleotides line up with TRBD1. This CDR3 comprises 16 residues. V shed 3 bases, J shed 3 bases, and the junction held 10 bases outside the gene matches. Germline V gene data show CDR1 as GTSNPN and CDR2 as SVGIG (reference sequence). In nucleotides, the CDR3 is TGTGCCTGGAGCTACATTCAGGGGGCTGGTGGAAACACCATATATTTT. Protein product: CAWSYIQGAGGNTIYF.

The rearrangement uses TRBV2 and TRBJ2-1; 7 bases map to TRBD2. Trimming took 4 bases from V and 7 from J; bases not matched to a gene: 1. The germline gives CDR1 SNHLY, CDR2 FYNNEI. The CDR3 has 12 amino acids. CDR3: CASSGEGNEQFF. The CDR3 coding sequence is TGTGCCAGCAGTGGGGAGGGGAATGAGCAGTTCTTC.

The CDR3 coding sequence is TGTGCCATCAGCTTCGACAGGAACACTGAAGCTTTCTTT. This gives the protein CAISFDRNTEAFF. This chain joins TRBV10-3 and TRBJ1-1; D possibly corresponds to TRBD1 (5 bases). The germline gives CDR1 ENHRY, CDR2 SYGVKD. This CDR3 spans 13 amino acids. V was clipped by 6 bases and J by 1 base, with 9 bases between them.

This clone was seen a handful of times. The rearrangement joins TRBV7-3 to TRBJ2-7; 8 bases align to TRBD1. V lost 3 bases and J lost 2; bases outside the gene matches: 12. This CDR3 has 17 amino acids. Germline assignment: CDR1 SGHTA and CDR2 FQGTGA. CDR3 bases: TGTGCCAGCAGCTTTGATGCGGGGACAGGTTTGCCCTACGAGCAGTACTTC. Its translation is CASSFDAGTGLPYEQYF.

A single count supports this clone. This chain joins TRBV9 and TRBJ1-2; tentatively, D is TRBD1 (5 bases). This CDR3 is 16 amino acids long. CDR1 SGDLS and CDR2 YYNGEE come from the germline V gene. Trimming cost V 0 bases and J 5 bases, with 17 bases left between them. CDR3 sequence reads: CASSVEGTPGGYGYTF. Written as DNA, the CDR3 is TGTGCCAGCAGCGTAGAAGGGACCCCAGGAGGTTATGGCTACACCTTC.

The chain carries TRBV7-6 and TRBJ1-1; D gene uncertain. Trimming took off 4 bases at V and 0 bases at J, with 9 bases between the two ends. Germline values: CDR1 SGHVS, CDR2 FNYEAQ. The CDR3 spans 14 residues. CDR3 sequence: CASSSRPLNTEAFF. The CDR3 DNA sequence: TGTGCCAGCAGCTCGAGGCCCCTGAACACTGAAGCTTTCTTT.

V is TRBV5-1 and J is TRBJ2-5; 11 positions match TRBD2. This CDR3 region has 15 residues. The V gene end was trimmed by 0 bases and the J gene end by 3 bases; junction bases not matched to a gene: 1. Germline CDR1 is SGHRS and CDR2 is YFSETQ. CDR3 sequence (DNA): TGCGCCAGCAGCTTGGGACTAGCGGGAAAAGAGACCCAGTACTTC. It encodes CASSLGLAGKETQYF.

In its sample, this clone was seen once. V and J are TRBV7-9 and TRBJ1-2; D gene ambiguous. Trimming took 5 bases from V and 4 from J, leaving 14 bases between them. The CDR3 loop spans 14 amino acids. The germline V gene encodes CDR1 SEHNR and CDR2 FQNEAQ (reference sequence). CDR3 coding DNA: TGTGCCAGCAGCACCTCAGGTGGACGCTATGGCTACACCTTC. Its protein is CASSTSGGRYGYTF.

CDR3 sequence (DNA): TGTGCCAGCCGTCTAGGAGGGCCGAACACCGGGGAGCTGTTTTTT. Residues: CASRLGGPNTGELFF. The chain is built from TRBV7-3 and TRBJ2-2; perhaps TRBD2 as D (6 bases). Germline V lookup: CDR1 SGHTA, CDR2 FQGTGA. Trimming took off 8 bases at V and 0 bases at J, with 13 bases between the two ends. The CDR3 covers 15 residues.

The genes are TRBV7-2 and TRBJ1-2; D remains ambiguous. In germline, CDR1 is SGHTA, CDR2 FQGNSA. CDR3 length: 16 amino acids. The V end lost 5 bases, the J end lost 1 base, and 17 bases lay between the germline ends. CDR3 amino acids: CASSQRSGYDNYGYTF. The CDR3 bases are TGTGCCAGCAGCCAACGTTCTGGGTATGATAACTATGGCTACACCTTC.

CDR3 in amino acids: CASSQVRDRGLYGYTF. In nucleotides, the CDR3 is TGTGCCAGCAGCCAAGTCCGGGACAGGGGGCTCTATGGCTACACCTTC. The chain combines TRBV14 with TRBJ1-2, with 12 bases fitting TRBD1. The CDR3 is 16 amino acids. Losses at the gene ends were 1 base for V and 4 bases for J; bases not matched to a gene: 4. CDR1 and CDR2 from the germline V gene are SGHDN and FVKESK. The full variable domain, completed using reference TRBV14 and TRBJ1-2, is EAGVTQFPSHSVIEKGQTVTLRCDPISGHDNLYWYRRVMGKEIKFLLHFVKESKQDESGMPNNRFLAERTGGTYSTLKVQPAELEDSGVYFCASSQVRDRGLYGYTFGSGTRLTVV.

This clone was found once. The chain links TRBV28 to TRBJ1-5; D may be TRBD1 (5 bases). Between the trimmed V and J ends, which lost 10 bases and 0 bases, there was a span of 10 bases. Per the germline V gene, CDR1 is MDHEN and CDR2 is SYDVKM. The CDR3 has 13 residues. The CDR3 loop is CATRDSSNQPQHF. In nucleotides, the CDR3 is TGTGCCACTAGAGACAGTAGCAATCAGCCCCAGCATTTT.

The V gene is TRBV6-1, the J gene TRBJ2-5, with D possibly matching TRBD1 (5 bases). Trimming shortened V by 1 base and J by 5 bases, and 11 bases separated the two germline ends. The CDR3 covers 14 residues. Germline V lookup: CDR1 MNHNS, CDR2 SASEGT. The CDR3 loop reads CASSEGPGMETQYF. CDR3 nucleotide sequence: TGTGCCAGCAGTGAAGGGCCAGGGATGGAGACCCAGTACTTC.

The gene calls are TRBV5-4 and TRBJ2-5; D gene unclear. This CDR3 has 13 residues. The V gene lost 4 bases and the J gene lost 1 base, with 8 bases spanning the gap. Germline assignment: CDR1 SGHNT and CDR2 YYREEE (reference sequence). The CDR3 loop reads CASSPTGQETQYF. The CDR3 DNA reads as TGTGCCAGCAGCCCGACTGGCCAAGAGACCCAGTACTTC.

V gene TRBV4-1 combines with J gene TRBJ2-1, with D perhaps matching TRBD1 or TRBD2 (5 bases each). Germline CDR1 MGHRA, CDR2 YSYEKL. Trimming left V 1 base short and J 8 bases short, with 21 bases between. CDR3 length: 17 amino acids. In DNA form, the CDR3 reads TGCGCCAGCAGCCAAGCAGGGACGACCCTTCGGAGCTATGAGCAGTTCTTC. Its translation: CASSQAGTTLRSYEQFF.

The CDR3 is CASSLLPQGAKNYGYTF. Here the CDR3 DNA reads TGTGCCAGCAGCTTATTGCCCCAGGGGGCGAAGAACTATGGCTACACCTTC. The chain recombines TRBV11-2 with TRBJ1-2; 8 positions agree with TRBD1. The V gene's germline CDR1 is SGHAT and CDR2 FQNNGV. With V trimmed by 2 bases and J by 2 bases, 10 bases remained unmatched. The CDR3 spans 17 residues.

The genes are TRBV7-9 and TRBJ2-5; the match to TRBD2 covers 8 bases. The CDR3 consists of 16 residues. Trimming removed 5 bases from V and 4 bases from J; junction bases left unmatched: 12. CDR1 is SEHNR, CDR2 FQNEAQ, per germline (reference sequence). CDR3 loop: CASSLGGGFGGETQYF. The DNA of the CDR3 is TGTGCCAGCAGCCTCGGGGGGGGTTTCGGAGGAGAGACCCAGTACTTC.

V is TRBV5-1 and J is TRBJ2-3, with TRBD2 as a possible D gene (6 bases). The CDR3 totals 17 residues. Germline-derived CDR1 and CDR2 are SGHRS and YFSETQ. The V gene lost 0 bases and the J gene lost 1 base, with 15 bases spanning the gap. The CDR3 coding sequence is TGCGCCAGCAGCTTGGCGGGGGACCCTCTGGGCACAGATACGCAGTATTTT. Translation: CASSLAGDPLGTDTQYF.